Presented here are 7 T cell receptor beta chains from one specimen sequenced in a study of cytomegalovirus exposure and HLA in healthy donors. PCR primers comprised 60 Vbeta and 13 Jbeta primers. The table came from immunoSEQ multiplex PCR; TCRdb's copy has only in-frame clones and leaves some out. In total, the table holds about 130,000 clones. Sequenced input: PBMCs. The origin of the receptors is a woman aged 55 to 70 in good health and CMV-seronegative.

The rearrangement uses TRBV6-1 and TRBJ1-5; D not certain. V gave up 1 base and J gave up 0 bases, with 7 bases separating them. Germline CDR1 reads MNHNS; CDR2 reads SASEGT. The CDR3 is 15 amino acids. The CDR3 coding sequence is TGTGCCAGCAGTGAAGGTCCGGGTAGCAATCAGCCCCAGCATTTT. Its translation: CASSEGPGSNQPQHF.

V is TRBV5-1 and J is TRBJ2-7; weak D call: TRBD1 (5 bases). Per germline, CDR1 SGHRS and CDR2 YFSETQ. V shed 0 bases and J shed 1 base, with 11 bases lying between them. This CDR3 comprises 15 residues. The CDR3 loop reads CASSLGATDSYEQYF. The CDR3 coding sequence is TGCGCCAGCAGCTTGGGGGCGACAGATTCCTACGAGCAGTACTTC.

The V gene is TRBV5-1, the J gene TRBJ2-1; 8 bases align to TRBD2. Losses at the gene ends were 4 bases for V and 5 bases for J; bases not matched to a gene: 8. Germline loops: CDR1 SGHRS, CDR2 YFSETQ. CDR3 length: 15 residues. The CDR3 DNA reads TGCGCCAGCAGCCCCGGAGTAGCGGGGAACAATGAGCAGTTCTTC. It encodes CASSPGVAGNNEQFF. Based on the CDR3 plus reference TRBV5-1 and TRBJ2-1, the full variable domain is KAGVTQTPRYLIKTRGQQVTLSCSPISGHRSVSWYQQTPGQGLQFLFEYFSETQRNKGNFPGRFSGRQFSNSRSEMNVSTLELGDSALYLCASSPGVAGNNEQFFGPGTRLTVL.

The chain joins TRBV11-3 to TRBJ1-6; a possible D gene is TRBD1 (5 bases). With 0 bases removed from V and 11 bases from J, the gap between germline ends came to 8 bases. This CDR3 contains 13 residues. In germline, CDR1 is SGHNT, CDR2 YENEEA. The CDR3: CASSLERGTPLHF. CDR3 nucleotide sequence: TGTGCCAGCAGCTTAGAAAGGGGAACACCCCTCCACTTT.

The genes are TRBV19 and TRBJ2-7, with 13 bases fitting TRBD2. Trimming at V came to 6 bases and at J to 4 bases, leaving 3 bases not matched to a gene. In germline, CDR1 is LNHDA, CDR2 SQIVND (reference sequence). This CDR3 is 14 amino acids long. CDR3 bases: TGTGCCAGTAGCACTAGCGGGAGGGGTTACGAGCAGTACTTC. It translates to CASSTSGRGYEQYF. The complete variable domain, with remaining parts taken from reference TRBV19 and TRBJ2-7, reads DGGITQSPKYLFRKEGQNVTLSCEQNLNHDAMYWYRQDPGQGLRLIYYSQIVNDFQKGDIAEGYSVSREKKESFPLTVTSAQKNPTAFYLCASSTSGRGYEQYFGPGTRLTVT.

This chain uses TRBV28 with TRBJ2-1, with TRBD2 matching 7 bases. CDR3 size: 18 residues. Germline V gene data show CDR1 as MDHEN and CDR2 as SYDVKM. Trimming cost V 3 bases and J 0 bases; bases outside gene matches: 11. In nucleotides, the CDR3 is TGTGCCAGCAGTTTGTTTAGGCTAGCGGAGAGCTCCTACAATGAGCAGTTCTTC. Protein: CASSLFRLAESSYNEQFF.

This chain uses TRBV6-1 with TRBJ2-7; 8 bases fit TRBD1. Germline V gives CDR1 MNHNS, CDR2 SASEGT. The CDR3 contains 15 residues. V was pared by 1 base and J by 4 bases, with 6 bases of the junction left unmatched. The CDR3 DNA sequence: TGTGCCAGCAGTGAAGGGGGGACAGGTTTATACGAGCAGTACTTC. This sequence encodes CASSEGGTGLYEQYF.